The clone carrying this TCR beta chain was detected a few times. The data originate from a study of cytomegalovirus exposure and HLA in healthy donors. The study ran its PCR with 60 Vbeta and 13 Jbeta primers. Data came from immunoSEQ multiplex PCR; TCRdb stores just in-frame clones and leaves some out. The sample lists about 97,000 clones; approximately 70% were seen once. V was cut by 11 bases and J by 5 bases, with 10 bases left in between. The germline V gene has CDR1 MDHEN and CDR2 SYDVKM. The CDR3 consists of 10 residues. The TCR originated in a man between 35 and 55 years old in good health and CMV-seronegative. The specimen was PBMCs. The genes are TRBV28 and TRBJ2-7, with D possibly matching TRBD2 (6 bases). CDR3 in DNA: TGTGCCGCGGGGCTGGACGAGCAGTACTTC. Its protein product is CAAGLDEQYF.